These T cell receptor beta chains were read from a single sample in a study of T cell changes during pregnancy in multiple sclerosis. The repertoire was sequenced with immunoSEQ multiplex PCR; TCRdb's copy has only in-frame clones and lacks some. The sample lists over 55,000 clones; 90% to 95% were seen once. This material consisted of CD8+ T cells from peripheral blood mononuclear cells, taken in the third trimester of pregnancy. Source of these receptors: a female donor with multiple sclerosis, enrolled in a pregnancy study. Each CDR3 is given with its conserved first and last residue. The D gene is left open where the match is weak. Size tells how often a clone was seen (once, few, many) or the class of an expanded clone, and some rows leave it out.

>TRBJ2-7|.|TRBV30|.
TGTGCCTGGCTCGACTACGGAGGCGAGCAGTACTTC
CAWLDYGGEQYF
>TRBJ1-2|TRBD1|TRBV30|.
TGTGCCTTCGACAGGGGTTTTTATGGCTACACCTTC
CAFDRGFYGYTF
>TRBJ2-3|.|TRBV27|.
TGTGCCAGCAGTCCCGGGACTCTCGCTAGCACAGATACGCAGTATTTT
CASSPGTLASTDTQYF
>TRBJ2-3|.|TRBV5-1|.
TGCGCCAGCAGCTTATATATAGCGCAGAGCACAGATACGCAGTATTTT
CASSLYIAQSTDTQYF
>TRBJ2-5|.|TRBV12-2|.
TGTGCAAGTCGCTTAAAAGCGCCATGGCTAGCGGGAGAACAAGAGACCCAGTACTTC
CASRLKAPWLAGEQETQYF
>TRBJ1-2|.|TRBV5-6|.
TGTGCCAGCAGCGGCGGAAACTATGGCTACACCTTC
CASSGGNYGYTF
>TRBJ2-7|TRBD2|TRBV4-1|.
TGCGCCAGCAGCGAGGTTGGGACTAGTTACGAGCAGTACTTC
CASSEVGTSYEQYF
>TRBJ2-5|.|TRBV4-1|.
TGCGCCAGCAGCCAAGAGGAGCACCAAGAGACCCAGTACTTC
CASSQEEHQETQYF
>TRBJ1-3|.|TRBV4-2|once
TGTGCCAGCACCACTTCGGCAGGCAGCTCTGGAAACACCATATATTTT
CASTTSAGSSGNTIYF
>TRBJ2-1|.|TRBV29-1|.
TGCAGCGAACAGGAACCCTACAATGAGCAGTTCTTC
CSEQEPYNEQFF
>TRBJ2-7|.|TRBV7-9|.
TGTGCCAGCAGCGCCGGTCGGGGCTACGAGCAGTACTTC
CASSAGRGYEQYF
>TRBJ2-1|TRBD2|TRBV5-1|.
TGCGCCAGCAGCTTGGGCCTAGCGGAGCACAATGAGCAGTTCTTC
CASSLGLAEHNEQFF
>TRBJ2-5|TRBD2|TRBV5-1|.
TGCGCCAGCAGAGGACTAGCGGGAAGCCAAGAGACCCAGTACTTC
CASRGLAGSQETQYF
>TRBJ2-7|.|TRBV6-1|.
TGTGCCAGCAGTGAATCCAGGGACTACGAGCAGTACTTC
CASSESRDYEQYF
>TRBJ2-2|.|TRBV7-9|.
TGTGCCAGCAGCTGGCTCGACTCTCTAGCTTTTACCGGGGAGCTGTTTTTT
CASSWLDSLAFTGELFF
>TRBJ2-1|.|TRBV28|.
TGTGCCAGCAGTTTTATTGGGGCCGTAGGGTTCTTC
CASSFIGAVGFF
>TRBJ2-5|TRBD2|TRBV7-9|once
TGTGCCAGCAGCCCAACTAGCGGGAGAGGGTTTGGGACCCAGTACTTC
CASSPTSGRGFGTQYF
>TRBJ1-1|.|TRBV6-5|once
TGTGCCAGCAGGCATAGGGGAGGCACTGAAGCTTTCTTT
CASRHRGGTEAFF
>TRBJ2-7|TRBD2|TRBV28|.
TGTGCCAGCAGTTCCGGGACTAGCGGAGCCTACGAGCAGTACTTC
CASSSGTSGAYEQYF
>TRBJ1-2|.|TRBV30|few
TGTGCCTGGGCAGGGTATGGCTACACCTTC
CAWAGYGYTF
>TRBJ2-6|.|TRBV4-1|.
TGCGCCAGCAGCCAAGTAGCAGGGGCTGGGGCCAACGTCCTGACTTTC
CASSQVAGAGANVLTF
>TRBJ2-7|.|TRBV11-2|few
TGTGCCAGCAGCTTAGATGTAACCGGGCTAGCGTCCTACGAGCAGTACTTC
CASSLDVTGLASYEQYF
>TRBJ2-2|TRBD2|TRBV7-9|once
TGTGCCAGCAGCCCTAGCGGGAGCAAAGCCGGGGAGCTGTTTTTT
CASSPSGSKAGELFF
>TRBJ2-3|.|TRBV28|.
TGTGCCAGCAGTTTCGGGGATACTGCAGATACGCAGTATTTT
CASSFGDTADTQYF
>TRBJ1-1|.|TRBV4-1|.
TGCGCCAGCAGCCCCCTTCGAGGGAACACTGAAGCTTTCTTT
CASSPLRGNTEAFF
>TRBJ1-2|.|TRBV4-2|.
TGTGCCAGCAGCCAAATTTACGTAGACAGCTATGGCTACACCTTC
CASSQIYVDSYGYTF
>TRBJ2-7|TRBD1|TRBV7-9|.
TGTGCCAGCAGCTTAACGACAGGGGGCCCCAACGAGCAGTACTTC
CASSLTTGGPNEQYF
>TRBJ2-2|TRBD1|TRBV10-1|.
TGCGCCAACTCGGGACAGGGGCCCCTCGAGTACACCGGGGAGCTGTTTTTT
CANSGQGPLEYTGELFF
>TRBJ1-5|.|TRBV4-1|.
TGCGCCAGCAGCCAAGATTTAGGCAATCAGCCCCAGCATTTT
CASSQDLGNQPQHF
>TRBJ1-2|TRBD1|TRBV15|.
TGTGCCACCAGCTTCGGGACAGGGCACTACTATGTTTATGGCTACACCTTC
CATSFGTGHYYVYGYTF
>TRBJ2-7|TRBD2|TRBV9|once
TGTGCCAGCAGCTCTCCCCTAGCGGGAGGGCCCTACGAGCAGTACTTC
CASSSPLAGGPYEQYF
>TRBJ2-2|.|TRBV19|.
TGTGCCAGTAACCGCAGGGAATGGACCGGGGAGCTGTTTTTT
CASNRREWTGELFF
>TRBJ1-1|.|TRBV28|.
TGTGCCAGCACCTTGACAGCGTACAACACTGAAGCTTTCTTT
CASTLTAYNTEAFF
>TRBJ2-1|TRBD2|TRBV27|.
TGTGCCAGCAGAATAGCGGGAGGGCCTGTAAATGAGCAGTTCTTC
CASRIAGGPVNEQFF
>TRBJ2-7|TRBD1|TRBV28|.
TGTGCCAGCAGTTTAAGGGACAGGGGATTCGAGCAGTACTTC
CASSLRDRGFEQYF
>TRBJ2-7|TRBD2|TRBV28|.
TGTGCCAGCAGTTACCTAGCGGGAGGGCTCTACGAGCAGTACTTC
CASSYLAGGLYEQYF
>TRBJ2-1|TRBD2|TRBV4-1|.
TGCGCCAGCAGCAGTCGACTAGCGGGAATCGACAATGAGCAGTTCTTC
CASSSRLAGIDNEQFF